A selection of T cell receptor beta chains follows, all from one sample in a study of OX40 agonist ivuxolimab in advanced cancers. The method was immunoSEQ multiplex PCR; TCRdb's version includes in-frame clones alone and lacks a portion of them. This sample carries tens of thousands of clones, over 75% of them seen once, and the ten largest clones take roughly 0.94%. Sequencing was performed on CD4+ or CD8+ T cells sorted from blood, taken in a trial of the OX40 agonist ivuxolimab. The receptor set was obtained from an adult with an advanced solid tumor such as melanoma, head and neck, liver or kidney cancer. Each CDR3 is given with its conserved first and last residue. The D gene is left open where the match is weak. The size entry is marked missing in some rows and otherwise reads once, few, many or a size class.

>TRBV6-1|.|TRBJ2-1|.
CASSEGTYNEQFF
TGTGCCAGCAGTGAAGGGACCTACAATGAGCAGTTCTTC
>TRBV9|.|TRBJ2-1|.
CASSVEGFSSYNEQFF
TGTGCCAGCAGCGTAGAAGGTTTTTCCTCCTACAATGAGCAGTTCTTC
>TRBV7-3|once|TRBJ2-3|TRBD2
CASSLGGARVKRGSTDTQYF
TGTGCCAGCAGCTTAGGGGGCGCTCGGGTGAAGCGGGGGTCCACAGATACGCAGTATTTT
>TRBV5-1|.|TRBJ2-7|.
CASSLDRQAAYEQYF
TGCGCCAGCAGCTTGGACCGACAGGCCGCCTACGAGCAGTACTTC
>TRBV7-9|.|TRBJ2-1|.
CASSPGYYNEQFF
TGTGCCAGCAGCCCCGGATATTACAATGAGCAGTTCTTC
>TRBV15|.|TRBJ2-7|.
CATSREAGTEQYF
TGTGCCACCAGCAGAGAGGCAGGGACCGAGCAGTACTTC
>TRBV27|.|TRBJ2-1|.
CASSFFRVGNEQFF
TGTGCCAGCAGTTTCTTCAGGGTTGGCAATGAGCAGTTCTTC
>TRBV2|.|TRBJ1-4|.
CASSENGAGSEKLFF
TGTGCCAGCAGTGAAAACGGGGCGGGTTCGGAAAAACTGTTTTTT
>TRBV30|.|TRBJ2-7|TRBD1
CARAGGSSYEQYF
TGTGCCCGCGCAGGGGGAAGCTCCTACGAGCAGTACTTC
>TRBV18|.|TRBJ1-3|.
CASSRLTSWSSGNTIYF
TGTGCCAGCTCACGGTTAACCTCCTGGAGTTCTGGAAACACCATATATTTT
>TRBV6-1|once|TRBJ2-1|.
CASHVGRTEEFF
TGTGCCAGCCACGTGGGGCGGACGGAGGAGTTCTTC
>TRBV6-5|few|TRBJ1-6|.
CASSYSGFTGDSPLHF
TGTGCCAGCAGTTACTCGGGTTTCACAGGAGATTCACCCCTCCACTTT
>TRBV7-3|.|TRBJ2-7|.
CASSLKGGELYEQYF
TGTGCCAGCAGCTTAAAGGGGGGAGAGCTGTACGAGCAGTACTTC
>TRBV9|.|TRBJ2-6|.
CASSVGGRIDSGANVLTF
TGTGCCAGCAGCGTAGGCGGGCGGATAGACTCTGGGGCCAACGTCCTGACTTTC
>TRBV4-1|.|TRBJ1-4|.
CASSQRTVNEKLFF
TGCGCCAGCAGCCAGAGGACAGTGAATGAAAAACTGTTTTTT
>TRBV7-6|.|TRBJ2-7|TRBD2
CASSLVLAATYEQYF
TGTGCCAGCAGCTTAGTTCTAGCGGCCACCTACGAGCAGTACTTC
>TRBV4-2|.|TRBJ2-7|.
CASSLGTGSYEQYF
TGTGCCAGCAGCCTTGGGACTGGTTCCTACGAGCAGTACTTC
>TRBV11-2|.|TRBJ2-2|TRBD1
CASRLRGRNTGELFF
TGTGCCAGCAGGCTTAGGGGGCGCAACACCGGGGAGCTGTTTTTT
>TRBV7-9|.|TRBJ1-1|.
CASSLDSRGTEAFF
TGTGCCAGCAGCTTAGATTCCAGGGGCACTGAAGCTTTCTTT
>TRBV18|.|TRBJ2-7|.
CASSPQFREYEQYF
TGTGCCAGCTCACCACAGTTCCGGGAGTACGAGCAGTACTTC
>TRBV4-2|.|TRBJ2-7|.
CASSQLTRTTPYEQYF
TGTGCCAGCAGCCAGTTGACTCGTACAACTCCCTACGAGCAGTACTTC
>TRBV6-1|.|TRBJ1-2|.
CASSESGGYTF
TGTGCCAGCAGTGAAAGTGGTGGCTACACCTTC
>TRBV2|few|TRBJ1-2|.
CASSLTGIYGYTF
TGTGCCAGCAGTCTGACTGGGATCTATGGCTACACCTTC
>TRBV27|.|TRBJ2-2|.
CASSYMGGWGTGELFF
TGTGCCAGCAGCTACATGGGGGGTTGGGGTACCGGGGAGCTGTTTTTT
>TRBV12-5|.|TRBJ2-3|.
CASGLVKGTQYF
TGTGCTAGTGGTTTGGTAAAGGGTACGCAGTATTTT